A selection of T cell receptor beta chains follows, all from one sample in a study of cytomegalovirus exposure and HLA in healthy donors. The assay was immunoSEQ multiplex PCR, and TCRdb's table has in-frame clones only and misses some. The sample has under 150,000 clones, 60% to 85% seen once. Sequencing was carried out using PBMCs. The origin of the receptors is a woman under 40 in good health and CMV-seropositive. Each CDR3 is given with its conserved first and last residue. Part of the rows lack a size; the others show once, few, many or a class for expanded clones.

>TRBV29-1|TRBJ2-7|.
CSVLRDRSSYEQYF
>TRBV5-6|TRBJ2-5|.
CASSRLAGVETQYF
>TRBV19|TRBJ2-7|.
CASSMFLASYEQYF
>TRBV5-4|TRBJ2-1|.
CASSPRRGNYNEQFF
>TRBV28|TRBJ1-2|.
CASGGLTDRNYGYTF
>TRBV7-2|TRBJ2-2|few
CASSSSGGAGTGELFF
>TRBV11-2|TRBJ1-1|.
CASSLVGGGGLNTEAFF
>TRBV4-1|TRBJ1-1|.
CASSQDVLSGGRTEAFF
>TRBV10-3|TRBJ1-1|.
CAIMQNPNTEAFF
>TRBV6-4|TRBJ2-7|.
CASGTGGLSSYEQYF
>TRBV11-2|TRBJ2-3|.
CASSFLFDTQYF
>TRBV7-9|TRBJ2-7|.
CASSSSGGAHEQYF
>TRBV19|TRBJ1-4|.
CASSSGQVYGKLFF
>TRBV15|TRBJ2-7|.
CATSRPGYEQYF
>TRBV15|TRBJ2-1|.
CATRGLAGGPSFNEQFF
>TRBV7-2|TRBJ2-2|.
CASSLRRTTGELFF
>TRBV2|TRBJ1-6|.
CASGGQGGSPLHF
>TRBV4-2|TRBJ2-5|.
CASSQDLSGRGGGETQYF
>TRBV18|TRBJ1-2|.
CASSPSGGQAQYYGYTF
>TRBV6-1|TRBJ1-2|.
CASSRASPNYGYTF
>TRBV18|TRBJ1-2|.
CASSPQGTDYGYTF
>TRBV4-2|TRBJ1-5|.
CASSQEKDSKHSNQPQHF
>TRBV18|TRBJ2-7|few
CASSPHKLHEQYF
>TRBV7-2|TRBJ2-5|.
CASSPSGGLETQYF
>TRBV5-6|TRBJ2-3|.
CASSLRGPAGTDTQYF
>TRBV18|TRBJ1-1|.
CASSPREKGSEAFF
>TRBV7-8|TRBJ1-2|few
CASSLGQVYGYTF
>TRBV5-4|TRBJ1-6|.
CASSGGTTGGWNSPLHF
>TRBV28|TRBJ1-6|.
CASKRGQNNSPLHF
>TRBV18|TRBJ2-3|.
CASSLSRVALGDTQYF
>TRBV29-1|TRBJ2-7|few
CSVYLPVRSSYEQYF
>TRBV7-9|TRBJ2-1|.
CASSLGRGGNNEQFF
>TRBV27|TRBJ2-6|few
CASSLSSGANVLTF
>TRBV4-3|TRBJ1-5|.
CASSQVRGQPQHF
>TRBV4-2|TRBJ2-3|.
CASSRLAGGSTDTQYF
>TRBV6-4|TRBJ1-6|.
CASSDSPAGGSPLHF
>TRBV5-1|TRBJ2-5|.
CASSIGLAGGPGETQYF
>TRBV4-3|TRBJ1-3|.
CASSQVLGQGAGNTIYF
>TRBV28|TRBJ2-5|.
CASSAPGGPETQYF
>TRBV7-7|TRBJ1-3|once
CASSLVGKKDRGENTIYF
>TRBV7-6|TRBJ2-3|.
CASSLSGGADTQYF
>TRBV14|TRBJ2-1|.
CASSPLGSGVYNEQFF
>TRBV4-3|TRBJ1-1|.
CASSQDTGILNTEAFF
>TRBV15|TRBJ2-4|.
CATSNLSRVGTTSRKNIQYF
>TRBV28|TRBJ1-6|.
CASSLSYRNSPLHF
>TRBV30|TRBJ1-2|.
CAWRQVGYTF
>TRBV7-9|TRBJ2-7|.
CASSLPGLSSSYEQYF
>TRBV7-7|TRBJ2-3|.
CASSTGLAPDTQYF
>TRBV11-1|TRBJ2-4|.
CASSSGQPQNIQYF
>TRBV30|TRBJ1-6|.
CAGEQGRHSPLHF
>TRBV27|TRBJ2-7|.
CASSWAGGPYEQYF
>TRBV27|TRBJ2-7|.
CASSFGFGLAGGSYEQYF
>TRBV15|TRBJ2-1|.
CATSRDPGDEQFF
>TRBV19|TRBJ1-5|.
CASSSPGQGYQPQHF
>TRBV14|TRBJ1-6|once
CASSHRQASYNSPLHF
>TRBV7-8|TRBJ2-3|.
CSLGVGGGTDTQYF
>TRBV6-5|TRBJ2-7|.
CASRRTYNYEQYF
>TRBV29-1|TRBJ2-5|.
CSGASAGTQYF